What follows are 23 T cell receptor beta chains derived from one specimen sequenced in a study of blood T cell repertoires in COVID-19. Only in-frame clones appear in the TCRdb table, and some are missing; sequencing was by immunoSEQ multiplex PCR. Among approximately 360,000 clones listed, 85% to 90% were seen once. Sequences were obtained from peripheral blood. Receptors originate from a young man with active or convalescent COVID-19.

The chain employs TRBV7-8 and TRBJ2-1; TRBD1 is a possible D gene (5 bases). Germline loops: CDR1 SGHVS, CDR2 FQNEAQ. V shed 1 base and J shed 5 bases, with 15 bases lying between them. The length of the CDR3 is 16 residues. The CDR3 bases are TGTGCCAGCAGCTTAGAAGGGTCTCACAGGAACAATGAGCAGTTCTTC. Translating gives CASSLEGSHRNNEQFF.

As DNA, the CDR3 is TGTGCCAGCAGTTCAGGGGGTGGAAACACCATATATTTT. As protein: CASSSGGGNTIYF. V gene TRBV2 combines with J gene TRBJ1-3, with 7 bases fitting TRBD1. Germline V CDR1 and CDR2: SNHLY, FYNNEI. V was clipped by 5 bases and J by 3 bases; unmatched bases: 1. This CDR3 has 13 residues.

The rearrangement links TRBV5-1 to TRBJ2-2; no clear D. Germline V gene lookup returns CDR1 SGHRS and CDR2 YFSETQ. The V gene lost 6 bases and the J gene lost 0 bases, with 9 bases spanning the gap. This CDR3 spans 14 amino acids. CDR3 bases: TGCGCCAGCAACATCGACTCGAACACCGGGGAGCTGTTTTTT. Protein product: CASNIDSNTGELFF.

The CDR3 loop reads CASSREGNSGNTIYF. Written as DNA, the CDR3 is TGTGCCAGCAGCCGGGAGGGGAACTCTGGAAACACCATATATTTT. The chain has TRBV9 and TRBJ1-3, with D possibly being TRBD1 (5 bases). V gave up 4 bases and J gave up 0 bases, with 11 bases separating them. Per germline, CDR1 SGDLS and CDR2 YYNGEE. The CDR3 loop spans 15 amino acids.

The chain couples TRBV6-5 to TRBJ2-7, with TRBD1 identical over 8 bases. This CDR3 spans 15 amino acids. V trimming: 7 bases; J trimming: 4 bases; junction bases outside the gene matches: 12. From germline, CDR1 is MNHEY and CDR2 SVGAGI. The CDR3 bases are TGTGCCAGCACCTCGAGGGGACAGGCTATTTACGAGCAGTACTTC. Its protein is CASTSRGQAIYEQYF.

CDR3 in amino acids: CASSQDAHYGYTF. As DNA, the CDR3 is TGTGCCAGCAGCCAAGATGCGCACTATGGCTACACCTTC. The chain joins TRBV3-1 (or the pseudogene TRBV3-2) to TRBJ1-2; D not certain. Germline-derived CDR1 and CDR2 are LGHDT and YNNKEL (reference sequence). This CDR3 is 13 amino acids long. V lost 0 bases to trimming and J lost 3 bases, with 5 bases between them.

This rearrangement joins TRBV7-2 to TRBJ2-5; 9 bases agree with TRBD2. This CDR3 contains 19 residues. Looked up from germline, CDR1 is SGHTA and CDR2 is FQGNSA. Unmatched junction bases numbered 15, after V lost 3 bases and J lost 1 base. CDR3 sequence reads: CASSLSVVSGRRSQETQYF. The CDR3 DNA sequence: TGTGCCAGCAGCTTGTCGGTCGTTAGCGGGAGAAGATCCCAAGAGACCCAGTACTTC.

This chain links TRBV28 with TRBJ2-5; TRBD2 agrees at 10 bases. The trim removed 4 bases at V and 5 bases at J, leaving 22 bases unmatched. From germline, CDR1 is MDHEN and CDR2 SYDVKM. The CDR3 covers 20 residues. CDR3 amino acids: CASSSPSDPSGREDVETQYF. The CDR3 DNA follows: TGTGCCAGCAGTTCCCCTTCCGATCCTAGCGGGAGAGAGGATGTGGAGACCCAGTACTTC.

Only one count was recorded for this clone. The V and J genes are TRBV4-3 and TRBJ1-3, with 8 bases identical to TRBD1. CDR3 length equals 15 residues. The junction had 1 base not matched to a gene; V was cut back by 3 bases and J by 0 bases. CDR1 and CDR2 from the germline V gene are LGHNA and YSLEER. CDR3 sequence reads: CASSHGTGSGNTIYF. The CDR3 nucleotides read TGCGCCAGCAGCCATGGGACAGGCTCTGGAAACACCATATATTTT.

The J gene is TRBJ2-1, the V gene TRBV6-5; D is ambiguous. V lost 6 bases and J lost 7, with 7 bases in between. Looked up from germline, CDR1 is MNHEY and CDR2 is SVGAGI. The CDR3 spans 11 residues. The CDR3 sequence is CASRRNNEQFF. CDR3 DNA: TGTGCCAGCAGGCGAAATAATGAGCAGTTCTTC.

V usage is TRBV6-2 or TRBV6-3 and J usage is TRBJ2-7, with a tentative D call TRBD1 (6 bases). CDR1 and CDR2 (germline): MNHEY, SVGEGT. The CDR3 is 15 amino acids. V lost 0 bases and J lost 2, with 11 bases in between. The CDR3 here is CASSYSSGQAYEQYF. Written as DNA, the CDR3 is TGTGCCAGCAGTTACTCGTCGGGACAAGCCTACGAGCAGTACTTC.

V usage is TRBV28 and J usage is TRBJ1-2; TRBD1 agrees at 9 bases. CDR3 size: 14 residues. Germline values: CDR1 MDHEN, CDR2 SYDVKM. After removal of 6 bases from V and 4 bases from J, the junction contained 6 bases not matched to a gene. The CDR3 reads CASRRQGVVYGYTF. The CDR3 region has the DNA TGTGCCAGCAGGCGACAGGGGGTGGTCTATGGCTACACCTTC.

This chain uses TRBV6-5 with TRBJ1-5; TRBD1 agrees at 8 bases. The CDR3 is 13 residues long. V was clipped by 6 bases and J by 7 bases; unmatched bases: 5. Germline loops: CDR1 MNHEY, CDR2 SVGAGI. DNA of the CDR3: TGTGCCAGCAGGGACAGGGTGGGGCAGCCCCAGCATTTT. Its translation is CASRDRVGQPQHF.

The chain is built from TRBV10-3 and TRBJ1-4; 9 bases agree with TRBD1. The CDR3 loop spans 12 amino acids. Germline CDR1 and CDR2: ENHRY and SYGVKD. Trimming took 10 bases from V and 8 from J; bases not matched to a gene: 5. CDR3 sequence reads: CATRQGVEKLFF. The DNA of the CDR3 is TGTGCCACCCGACAGGGGGTCGAAAAACTGTTTTTT.

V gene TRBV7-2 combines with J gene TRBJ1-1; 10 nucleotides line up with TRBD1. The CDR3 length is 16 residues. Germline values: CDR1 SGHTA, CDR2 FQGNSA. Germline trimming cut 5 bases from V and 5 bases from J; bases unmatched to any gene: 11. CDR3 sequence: CASSVPGQGIGTEAFF. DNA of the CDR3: TGTGCCAGCAGCGTACCGGGACAGGGGATCGGGACTGAAGCTTTCTTT.

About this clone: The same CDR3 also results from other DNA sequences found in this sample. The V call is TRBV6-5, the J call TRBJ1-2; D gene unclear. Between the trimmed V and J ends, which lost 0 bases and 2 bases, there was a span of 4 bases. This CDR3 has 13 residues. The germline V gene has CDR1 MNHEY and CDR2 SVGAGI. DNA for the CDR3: TGTGCCAGCAGTTACTCGTCAAACTATGGCTACACCTTC. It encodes CASSYSSNYGYTF.

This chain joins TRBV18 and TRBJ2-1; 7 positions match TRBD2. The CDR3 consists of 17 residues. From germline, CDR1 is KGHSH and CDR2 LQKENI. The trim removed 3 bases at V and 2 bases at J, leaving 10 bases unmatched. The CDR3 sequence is CASSPVTSSGTYNEQFF. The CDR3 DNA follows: TGTGCCAGCTCACCCGTTACTTCTAGCGGCACCTACAATGAGCAGTTCTTC.

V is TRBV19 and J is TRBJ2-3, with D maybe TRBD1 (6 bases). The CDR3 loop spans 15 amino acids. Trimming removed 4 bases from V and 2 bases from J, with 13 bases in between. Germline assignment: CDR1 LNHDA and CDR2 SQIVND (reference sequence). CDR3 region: CASSRPRTVTDTQYF. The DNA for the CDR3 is TGTGCCAGTAGTAGGCCCCGGACAGTCACAGATACGCAGTATTTT. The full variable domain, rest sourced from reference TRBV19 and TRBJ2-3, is DGGITQSPKYLFRKEGQNVTLSCEQNLNHDAMYWYRQDPGQGLRLIYYSQIVNDFQKGDIAEGYSVSREKKESFPLTVTSAQKNPTAFYLCASSRPRTVTDTQYFGPGTRLTVL.

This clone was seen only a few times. CDR3 bases: TGTGCCACCAGCATAAACCAGCCGGGCTACGAGCAGTACTTC. It yields the protein CATSINQPGYEQYF. The J gene is TRBJ2-7, the V gene TRBV15; D gene unclear. The germline CDR1 and CDR2 sequences are LNHNV and YYDKDF (reference sequence). The V gene lost 4 bases and the J gene lost 3 bases, with 13 bases spanning the gap. The CDR3 has 14 residues.

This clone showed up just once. The CDR3 sequence: CASSQGPGRNSPLHF. The CDR3 DNA reads as TGTGCCAGCAGCCAAGGGCCAGGGAGGAATTCACCCCTCCACTTT. The J gene is TRBJ1-6, the V gene TRBV14; perhaps TRBD1 as D (5 bases). The germline CDR1 and CDR2 sequences are SGHDN and FVKESK. The V end lost 1 base, the J end lost 7 bases, and 11 bases lay between the germline ends. CDR3 length: 15 amino acids.

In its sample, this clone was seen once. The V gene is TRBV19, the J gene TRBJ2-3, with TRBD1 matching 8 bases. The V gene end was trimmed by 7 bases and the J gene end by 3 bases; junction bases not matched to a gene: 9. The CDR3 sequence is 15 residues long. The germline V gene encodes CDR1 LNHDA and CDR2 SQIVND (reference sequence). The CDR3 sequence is CASNPWTGSTDTQYF. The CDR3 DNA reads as TGTGCCAGTAATCCTTGGACAGGGTCTACAGATACGCAGTATTTT.

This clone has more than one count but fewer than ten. CDR3 protein: CATRGLLYGYTF. For the CDR3, the DNA is TGTGCCACCCGAGGACTCTTATATGGCTACACCTTC. V is TRBV6-5 and J is TRBJ1-2; D call uncertain. Germline V gives CDR1 MNHEY, CDR2 SVGAGI. V shed 10 bases and J shed 5 bases, with 14 bases lying between them. This CDR3 has 12 residues.

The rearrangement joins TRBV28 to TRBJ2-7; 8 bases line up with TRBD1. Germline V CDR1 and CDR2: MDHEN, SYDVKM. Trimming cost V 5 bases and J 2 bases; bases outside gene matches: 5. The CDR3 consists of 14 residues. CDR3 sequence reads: CASSTSTGAYEQYF. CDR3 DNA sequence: TGTGCCAGCAGTACCTCGACAGGGGCCTACGAGCAGTACTTC.